What follows are 26 T cell receptor beta chains derived from one specimen sequenced in a study of human CD4 T cells and Enterobacteriaceae. After roughly 6-7 days, proliferating activated T cells were FACS-sorted as CFSE-low CD25+ ICOS+ cells. Irradiated autologous monocytes pulsed with antigen were cultured at a 2:1 ratio with CFSE-labeled memory CD4+ T cells. Memory CD4+ T cells were sorted as all CD4+ cells except CD45RA+CCR7+CD95- naive cells, over 95% pure. Clones were sequenced by immunoSEQ multiplex PCR, and TCRdb holds only the in-frame ones, with some missing. The sample shows hundreds of clones, over 35% of them seen only once. Input material: bacteria-reactive CD4+ T cells grown in culture. Stated subset: CFSE-low proliferating memory CD4 T cells sorted after in vitro stimulation with a heat-inactivated bacterium or M. tuberculosis lysate. All receptors come from a human donor in good health.

The chain couples TRBV13 to TRBJ2-2; D gene unclear. Trimming took 5 bases from V and 4 from J, leaving 11 bases between them. Germline V gives CDR1 PRHDT, CDR2 FYEKMQ (reference sequence). The CDR3 is made up of 14 amino acids. CDR3 in amino acids: CASSARRPTGELFF. The CDR3 DNA sequence: TGTGCCAGCAGCGCCCGAAGGCCCACCGGGGAGCTGTTTTTT. The entire variable domain, with the rest obtained from reference TRBV13 and TRBJ2-2, is as follows: AAGVIQSPRHLIKEKRETATLKCYPIPRHDTVYWYQQGPGQDPQFLISFYEKMQSDKGSIPDRFSAQQFSDYHSELNMSSLELGDSALYFCASSARRPTGELFFGEGSRLTVL.

The rearrangement links TRBV7-2 to TRBJ1-1; TRBD1 aligns across 9 bases. This CDR3 is 15 amino acids long. The germline V gene encodes CDR1 SGHTA and CDR2 FQGNSA. V was clipped by 5 bases and J by 2 bases; unmatched bases: 6. In DNA, the CDR3 is TGTGCCAGCAGCCCTTACAGGGGGCGAAACACTGAAGCTTTCTTT. Residues: CASSPYRGRNTEAFF.

J is TRBJ1-2 and V is TRBV7-2, with no clear D. The CDR3 is made up of 15 amino acids. Between the trimmed V and J ends, which lost 5 bases and 4 bases, there was a span of 17 bases. The germline V gene has CDR1 SGHTA and CDR2 FQGNSA. The CDR3 loop is CASSRSASFSYGYTF. The CDR3 coding sequence is TGTGCCAGCAGCCGCAGTGCCAGCTTCTCCTATGGCTACACCTTC.

This clone was seen a few times. The rearrangement uses TRBV2 and TRBJ2-2, with 8 bases matching TRBD2. CDR1 and CDR2 from the germline V gene are SNHLY and FYNNEI. Trimming took 7 bases from V and 2 from J; bases not matched to a gene: 3. This CDR3 is 14 amino acids long. The CDR3 sequence: CASTTSANTGELFF. The CDR3 region has the DNA TGTGCCAGCACGACTAGCGCCAACACCGGGGAGCTGTTTTTT.

This clone has a single count. A far larger clone is only one base removed, so a read error is likely. This chain uses TRBV6-4 with TRBJ2-2; no clear D gene. Trimming cost V 2 bases and J 1 base, with 2 bases left between them. Germline V gene sequence: CDR1 MRHNA, CDR2 SNTAGT. The CDR3 totals 13 residues. CDR3 nucleotide sequence: TGTGCCAGCAGTGACGGGAACACCGGGGAGCTGTTTTTT. Translated, it gives CASSDGNTGELFF.

The table lists this clone with a few counts. The chain recombines TRBV5-1 with TRBJ1-1, with TRBD1 as a possible D gene (5 bases). The length of the CDR3 is 14 residues. Between the trimmed V and J ends, which lost 7 bases and 5 bases, there was a span of 18 bases. Germline CDR1 SGHRS, CDR2 YFSETQ. The CDR3 loop reads CASSIGGGKTEAFF. In nucleotides, the CDR3 is TGCGCCAGCTCCATCGGGGGTGGTAAGACTGAAGCTTTCTTT. The whole variable domain, filled in from reference TRBV5-1 and TRBJ1-1, reads KAGVTQTPRYLIKTRGQQVTLSCSPISGHRSVSWYQQTPGQGLQFLFEYFSETQRNKGNFPGRFSGRQFSNSRSEMNVSTLELGDSALYLCASSIGGGKTEAFFGQGTRLTVV.

This clone was recorded once. CDR3 nucleotide sequence: TGTGCCAGCAGCTCCGGGACAGGGAGAGAGACCCAGTACTTC. Translating it yields CASSSGTGRETQYF. This chain connects TRBV6-1 to TRBJ2-5; TRBD1 matches at 9 bases. Trimming at V came to 6 bases and at J to 4 bases, leaving 6 bases not matched to a gene. This CDR3 spans 14 amino acids. The germline gives CDR1 MNHNS, CDR2 SASEGT.

This clone turned up a few times. The chain recombines TRBV5-8 with TRBJ1-4; unclear D gene. CDR3 length: 14 residues. The V end was cut by 5 bases, the J end by 4 bases, with 12 bases between. Germline CDR1 and CDR2: SGHTS and YDEGEE. Here the CDR3 reads CASSRTAFNEKLFF. The CDR3 region has the DNA TGTGCCAGCAGTCGGACGGCCTTTAATGAAAAACTGTTTTTT.

The V call is TRBV5-4, the J call TRBJ1-1; 8 nucleotides match TRBD1. Germline V lookup: CDR1 SGHNT, CDR2 YYREEE (reference sequence). J gave up 5 bases and V 1 base, and 4 bases lay outside the gene matches. This CDR3 is built from 14 residues. In DNA, the CDR3 is TGTGCCAGCAGCTTGTCAGGGGGCCATACTGAAGCTTTCTTT. Its translation: CASSLSGGHTEAFF.

The sample holds a few counts of this clone. V gene TRBV30 combines with J gene TRBJ2-4; possible D gene TRBD2, 5 bases. This CDR3 has 15 residues. The germline V gene encodes CDR1 GTSNPN and CDR2 SVGIG (reference sequence). The V gene lost 7 bases and the J gene lost 0 bases, with 16 bases spanning the gap. The CDR3 loop reads CAYGGFNLAKNIQYF. CDR3 DNA sequence: TGTGCCTATGGCGGGTTCAATCTAGCCAAAAACATTCAGTACTTC.

This clone ranks as medium-sized (0.01 to 0.1%). V is TRBV28 and J is TRBJ2-7; a weak D match, TRBD2 (6 bases). The germline V gene encodes CDR1 MDHEN and CDR2 SYDVKM. The CDR3 totals 18 residues. V gave up 5 bases and J gave up 1 base, with 24 bases separating them. This CDR3 reads CASSPPLASGRLSYEQYF. The CDR3 DNA reads TGTGCCAGCAGTCCCCCTCTAGCGTCGGGGAGGCTATCCTACGAGCAGTACTTC.

The chain has TRBV27 and TRBJ1-2; no clear D gene. With 5 bases removed from V and 8 bases from J, the gap between germline ends came to 12 bases. In germline, CDR1 is MNHEY, CDR2 SMNVEV (reference sequence). This CDR3 has 12 amino acids. In nucleotides, the CDR3 is TGTGCCAGCAGTGATACGGATTCAGGCTACACCTTC. It translates to CASSDTDSGYTF.

About this clone: A read error may account for a junction end that differs from germline. Additional DNA sequences in this sample encode the identical CDR3. The V and J genes are TRBV6-9 and TRBJ2-2; D gene ambiguous. The CDR3 is 13 residues long. The germline V gene has CDR1 MNHGY and CDR2 SVAAGI. The CDR3 here is CASSDGNTGELFF. CDR3 DNA: TGCGCCAGCAGTGACGGGAACACCGGGGAGCTGTTTTTT.

This clone is classed as medium-sized. The chain links TRBV5-6 to TRBJ1-2; no firm D call. In germline, CDR1 is SGHDT, CDR2 YYEEEE. The CDR3 is 15 amino acids. The germline V and J ends were trimmed by 4 bases and 4 bases, with 17 bases remaining between them. The CDR3 protein is CASSEPPGLGYGYTF. CDR3 DNA: TGTGCCAGCAGCGAGCCCCCAGGTCTAGGCTATGGCTACACCTTC. Drawing the rest from reference TRBV5-6 and TRBJ1-2, the complete variable domain is DAGVTQSPTHLIKTRGQQVTLRCSPKSGHDTVSWYQQALGQGPQFIFQYYEEEERQRGNFPDRFSGHQFPNYSSELNVNALLLGDSALYLCASSEPPGLGYGYTFGSGTRLTVV.

In its sample, this clone was seen a few times. This chain links TRBV7-2 with TRBJ2-1, with 9 bases lining up with TRBD1. CDR3 length equals 14 residues. V was clipped by 5 bases and J by 5 bases; unmatched bases: 4. Germline V gene data show CDR1 as SGHTA and CDR2 as FQGNSA. CDR3 coding DNA: TGTGCCAGCAGCGAAGGGACAGGGAACAATGAGCAGTTCTTC. This codes for CASSEGTGNNEQFF.

Relative to its sample, this clone is medium-sized (0.01 to 0.1%). The chain couples TRBV10-3 to TRBJ1-1; 11 bases match TRBD1. This CDR3 has 15 residues. Trimming removed 7 bases from V and 1 base from J; junction bases left unmatched: 5. Germline CDR1 is ENHRY and CDR2 is SYGVKD. The DNA for the CDR3 is TGTGCCATCATGAACGGACAGGGGGCGAACACTGAAGCTTTCTTT. Its translation is CAIMNGQGANTEAFF.

CDR3 amino acids: CASSLARTGPDTQYF. CDR3 nucleotide sequence: TGTGCCAGCAGCTTAGCCAGGACAGGGCCCGATACGCAGTATTTT. This chain joins TRBV11-3 and TRBJ2-3, with 8 bases that match TRBD1. With V trimmed by 1 base and J by 6 bases, 6 bases remained unmatched. Germline V lookup: CDR1 SGHNT, CDR2 YENEEA. The CDR3 runs 15 residues.

The chain couples TRBV13 to TRBJ1-5; D remains unclear. Germline-derived CDR1 and CDR2 are PRHDT and FYEKMQ (reference sequence). Deletions cut 5 bases from V and 0 bases from J, with 5 bases between. The CDR3 sequence is 13 residues long. In nucleotides, the CDR3 is TGTGCCAGCAGCGATAATAGCAATCAGCCCCAGCATTTT. Translated, it gives CASSDNSNQPQHF.

The rearrangement links TRBV6-6 to TRBJ1-3; no reliable D call. The CDR3 is 14 amino acids. Germline values: CDR1 MNHNY, CDR2 SVGAGI (reference sequence). V lost 4 bases and J 0 bases, leaving 7 bases between the germline ends. CDR3: CASSLGASGNTIYF. The CDR3 DNA reads as TGTGCCAGCAGTTTAGGCGCCTCTGGAAACACCATATATTTT.

In the case of this clone: The junction does not match germline at one end; this may be a read error. V usage is TRBV6-5 and J usage is TRBJ2-2, with D uncertain. The CDR3 has 13 amino acids. From germline, CDR1 is MNHEY and CDR2 SVGAGI. The CDR3 spells CASSDGNTGELFF. The DNA of the CDR3 is TGCGCCAGCAGTGACGGGAACACCGGGGAGCTGTTTTTT.

A remark on this clone: A read error is likely here: a far larger clone is one base away. This chain connects TRBV5-1 to TRBJ2-1; 9 bases match TRBD1. The CDR3 runs 14 residues. CDR1 and CDR2 from the germline V gene are SGHRS and YFSETQ. Unmatched junction bases numbered 4, after V lost 4 bases and J lost 5 bases. The CDR3: CASSEGTGNNEQFF. CDR3 in DNA: TGCGCCAGCAGCGAAGGGACAGGGAACAATGAGCAGTTCTTC.

A word on this clone: It differs at one base from a far larger clone, so likely a read error. This rearrangement joins TRBV6-5 to TRBJ2-2; 9 nucleotides align to TRBD2. CDR3 size: 16 residues. The trim removed 0 bases at V and 6 bases at J, leaving 5 bases unmatched. Germline CDR1 and CDR2: MNHEY and SVGAGI. CDR3 region: CASSYSAGGGAGELFF. In nucleotides, the CDR3 is TGTGCCAGCAGTTACTCGGCGGGAGGGGGCGCCGGGGAGCTGTTTTTT.

This sequence joins TRBV9 and TRBJ2-3; TRBD2 might be the D (5 bases). Germline loops: CDR1 SGDLS, CDR2 YYNGEE. The CDR3 length is 15 residues. The germline V and J ends were trimmed by 3 bases and 0 bases, with 11 bases remaining between them. DNA for the CDR3: TGTGCCAGCAGCGCGGGATTTATAAGCACAGATACGCAGTATTTT. Translating it yields CASSAGFISTDTQYF.

The J gene is TRBJ1-5, the V gene TRBV11-3; 8 bases fit TRBD1. V trimming: 5 bases; J trimming: 5 bases; junction bases outside the gene matches: 5. The length of the CDR3 is 14 residues. The germline V gene has CDR1 SGHNT and CDR2 YENEEA. CDR3 in amino acids: CASSPYRGDQPQHF. The CDR3 nucleotides read TGTGCCAGCAGCCCTTACAGGGGGGATCAGCCCCAGCATTTT.

This chain connects TRBV13 to TRBJ2-1, with D uncertain. The CDR3 runs 16 residues. Germline CDR1 is PRHDT and CDR2 is FYEKMQ (reference sequence). V lost 5 bases and J 0 bases, leaving 14 bases between the germline ends. CDR3 region: CASSQMERSSYNEQFF. Written as DNA, the CDR3 is TGTGCCAGCAGCCAGATGGAACGAAGCTCCTACAATGAGCAGTTCTTC.

The chain is built from TRBV29-1 and TRBJ1-2; D possibly corresponds to TRBD1 (5 bases). The CDR3 sequence is 13 residues long. In germline, CDR1 is SQVTM, CDR2 ANQGSEA. Trimming took 7 bases from V and 5 from J, leaving 17 bases between them. The CDR3 region is CSGRDSSLYGYTF. As DNA, the CDR3 is TGCAGCGGGCGGGACTCATCGCTTTATGGCTACACCTTC.